This T cell receptor (beta chain) was found in a study of blood T cells in healthy people across ages. A second PCR of about 7 to 12 cycles used a sample-barcoded 5' primer and a J-beta primer mix. A single record per CDR3 protein comes from TCRdb applying MiXCR to the 5' RACE reads. The repertoire has about 1 million distinct CDR3 sequences, approximately 25% of them found once; the top ten carry around 0.75%. The V end was cut by 6 bases, the J end by 1 base, with 13 bases between. This CDR3 region has 14 residues. Germline values: CDR1 DFQATT, CDR2 SNEGSKA (reference sequence). Healthy Russian Caucasian donors spanned ages about 6 to 100 years. Each individual donor underwent a draw of approximately 10 milliliters of peripheral blood. The same sample was also used in a study of T cells of mothers and their children. That investigation notes: A second PCR was performed with the M1S primer. This primer added sample barcodes and 2-4 random nucleotides. In both related and unrelated pairs, TCR recombination output is shaped similarly by thymic selection.

This rearrangement joins TRBV20-1 to TRBJ1-3; D perhaps matches TRBD1 (5 bases). The sequencing sample was made of blood. The sequence was obtained from a girl aged 2-9 years in good health. CDR3: CSAPHRGSGNTIYF. The DNA of the CDR3 is TGCAGTGCGCCTCATCGGGGGTCTGGAAACACCATATATTTT.